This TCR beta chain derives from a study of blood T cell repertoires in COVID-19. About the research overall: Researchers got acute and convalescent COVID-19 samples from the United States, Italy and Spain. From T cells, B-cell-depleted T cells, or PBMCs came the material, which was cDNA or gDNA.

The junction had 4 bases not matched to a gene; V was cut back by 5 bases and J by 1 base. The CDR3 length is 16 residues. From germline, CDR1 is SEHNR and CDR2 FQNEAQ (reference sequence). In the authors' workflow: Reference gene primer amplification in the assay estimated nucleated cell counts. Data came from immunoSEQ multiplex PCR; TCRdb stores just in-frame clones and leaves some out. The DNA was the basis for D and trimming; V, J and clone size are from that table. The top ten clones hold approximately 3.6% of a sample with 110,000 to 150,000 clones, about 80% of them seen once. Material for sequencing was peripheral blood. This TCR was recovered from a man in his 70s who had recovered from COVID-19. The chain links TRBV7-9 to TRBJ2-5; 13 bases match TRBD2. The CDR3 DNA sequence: TGTGCCAGCAGCCCGGGACTAGCGGGGTTCCAAGAGACCCAGTACTTC. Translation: CASSPGLAGFQETQYF.